A single T cell receptor (beta chain) is shown here with its context. No much larger clonotype is one base removed from it; base qualities were not supplied. V loses 6 bases of germline sequence and J loses 3 bases, and the interval between the two ends is 14 bases. Spanning cysteine to phenylalanine, the CDR3 consists of 15 amino acids. The DNA shown is the 45-base CDR3, in frame from base 1. From a lookup of the germline V gene, CDR1 and CDR2 are MNHNS and SASEGT. TCR cDNA was synthesized by 5'RACE template switching, which introduced a universal primer site and unique molecular identifiers. Priming for cDNA synthesis came from both the TCR alpha and TCR beta constant segments. Two PCR steps were used to amplify libraries, with sample barcodes and sequencing adapters being added in the second step. Libraries were sequenced on Illumina HiSeq 2500 (2x100 bp) or NovaSeq (2x150 bp). The study's own analysis went as follows. Reads were demultiplexed and collapsed into UMI consensus sequences with MIGEC, and V(D)J alignment was performed with MiXCR. Vaccine-responding clonotypes were defined with edgeR using replicate PBMC samples, requiring FDR below 0.01 and a log2 fold change above 5 up to day 15. Bulk clonotypes were assigned CD4 or CD8 identity according to which sequenced CD4 or CD8 repertoire held them at higher abundance. Clonotypes enriched at least 10-fold in dextramer-positive over dextramer-negative fractions were defined as NS4B-specific, and CD4-biased clonotypes were excluded. The raw public reads went through TCRdb reprocessing: fastp at Q25, MiXCR clone calling, in-frame beta chains kept. Each CDR3 protein appears once, grouped with its most common genes and DNA. The V and J calls come from TCRdb's annotation, not from the publication. The sample table holds about 45,000 distinct CDR3 sequences, of which roughly 6.4% were seen once. The ten largest clonotypes hold about 15% of the sample.

This entry belongs to a study of T cells after yellow fever vaccination (dated by TCRdb to 2018 to 2020). About the investigation overall: The SMART-Seq v4 Ultra Low Input RNA kit was used to prepare libraries from fractions with low cell numbers. Blood was drawn at multiple timepoints before and after primary and secondary immunization, with bulk PBMC replicates and cell subsets isolated. To follow T-cell clones before and after primary and booster YFV17D yellow fever vaccination, bulk TCR alpha and beta repertoires were sequenced over time. Two healthy male donors, one aged 18 to 30 and one aged 30 to 39 years, were included in the cohort. What the work shows at the level of the full study, not this receptor alone: FACS-sorted repertoires could contain abundant contaminating clonotypes from the bulk population, so computational filtering was required. The secondary T-cell response was found to be weaker but faster than the primary response, with a peak reached on day 5 rather than on day 15. Because the study included only a couple of donors, the extent to which the findings can be generalized is limited. After the booster, most of the clones that had expanded following primary vaccination were detected again (about 95% of CD4 and 80% to 90% of CD8), which suggests that memory was broadly maintained. A small share of clonotypes was detected in both CD4 and CD8 compartments, with the overlap likely arising from convergent recombination.

The treatment or condition label for this specimen denotes: live attenuated yellow fever vaccine strain. A standard Ficoll-Paque protocol was used to isolate PBMCs from peripheral blood. Epitope-specific CD8 T cells were sorted with a dextramer loaded with the yellow fever NS4B epitope peptide, together with anti-CD3 and anti-CD8 staining. TriZol was used to extract RNA from bulk PBMCs, from CD4 and CD8 fractions, and from dextramer-positive and dextramer-negative fractions. The specimen was CD8+ T cells not binding an NS4B(214-222) dextramer, sorted from PBMCs, collected 45 days after the yellow fever booster vaccination. The label giving this sample's cell subset or site can be read as: NS4B epitope dextramer-negative CD8 T cells. The source of this sequence is a man aged 30-40 years who received the YFV17D yellow fever vaccine. The sequence is built from TRBV6-1 and TRBJ2-2, and possibly TRBD2, on 5 matching bases. The nucleotide sequence is given as TGTGCCAGCAGCCTTACCAGCGGATACACCGGGGAGCTGTTTTTT. Its product reads: CASSLTSGYTGELFF.